A selection of T cell receptor beta chains follows, all from one sample in a study of blood T cell repertoires in COVID-19. Clones were sequenced by immunoSEQ multiplex PCR, and TCRdb holds only the in-frame ones, with some missing. The sample records 250,000 or so clones, more than 75% being singletons. The material sequenced was PBMCs or T cells enriched from blood (not recorded which). The receptors were gathered from a woman between 45 and 60 years old who had been exposed to COVID-19. CDR3s include the opening cysteine and the closing phenylalanine or tryptophan. D genes are given only for firm matches. A clone size is listed for some rows: how often the clone was seen (once, few, many), or a class if it is expanded.

TRBV18	NA	NA	TRBJ1-3	TGTGCCAGCTCCTCACAGGGCCTCTCTGGAAACACCATATATTTT	CASSSQGLSGNTIYF
TRBV2	TRBD1	NA	TRBJ1-6	TGTGCCAGCAGAGCTGACAGGGAAAGTTCACCCCTCCACTTT	CASRADRESSPLHF
TRBV2	TRBD1	once	TRBJ1-5	TGTGCCAGCGGGACAGGAAACAATCAGCCCCAGCATTTT	CASGTGNNQPQHF
TRBV6-1	NA	NA	TRBJ2-5	TGTGCCAGCAGTGAAGAGCGGCGGACCCAGTACTTC	CASSEERRTQYF
TRBV11-2	NA	NA	TRBJ2-7	TGTGCCAGCAGCTTAGATAGGGGAGGGGGCTACGAGCAGTACTTC	CASSLDRGGGYEQYF
TRBV2	TRBD1	NA	TRBJ2-5	TGTGCCAGCAGTAAATTTGTGGGACAGATACAAGAGACCCAGTACTTC	CASSKFVGQIQETQYF
TRBV11-2	NA	NA	TRBJ1-1	TGTGCCAGCAGCTTAGACAGGGTAAGGAACACTGAAGCTTTCTTT	CASSLDRVRNTEAFF
TRBV4-1	NA	NA	TRBJ1-1	TGCGCCAGCAGCCAAGGAGGCCCCGGGACAATCCCTGAAGCTTTCTTT	CASSQGGPGTIPEAFF
TRBV19	NA	NA	TRBJ1-1	TGTGCCAGTACTCGTCTAGGGGGCACTGAAGCTTTCTTT	CASTRLGGTEAFF
TRBV7-3	NA	NA	TRBJ2-6	TGTGCCAGCAGCTTAATGGGGGCTTCAGACTCTGGGGCCAACGTCCTGACTTTC	CASSLMGASDSGANVLTF
TRBV13	NA	NA	TRBJ2-7	TGTGCCAGCAGCCAGGACAGATCGCTCGAGCAGTACTTC	CASSQDRSLEQYF